Presented here are 8 T cell receptor beta chains from one specimen sequenced in a study of T cell repertoires and HLA-DP antigens. Their antigens are not known. Method: immunoSEQ multiplex PCR; TCRdb's copy keeps in-frame clones and lacks some. The table has more than 90,000 clones, more than 85% seen once; the top ten hold under 0.35%. Material for sequencing was CD4+ T cells from PBMCs. Receptor source: a young woman in good health and CMV-seronegative.

The CDR3 region is CASSPGQGNNYGYTF. The CDR3 nucleotides read TGTGCCAGCAGCCCGGGACAGGGTAACAACTATGGCTACACCTTC. The chain carries TRBV6-5 and TRBJ1-2; 9 nucleotides line up with TRBD1. Germline-derived CDR1 and CDR2 are MNHEY and SVGAGI. J gave up 2 bases and V 6 bases, and 7 bases lay outside the gene matches. The CDR3 has 15 residues.

This chain links TRBV27 with TRBJ1-2; 8 bases are a match to TRBD1. Germline assignment: CDR1 MNHEY and CDR2 SMNVEV (reference sequence). The CDR3 runs 14 residues. V was clipped by 2 bases and J by 8 bases; unmatched bases: 7. This CDR3 reads CASSLGQGAGGYTF. For the CDR3, the DNA is TGTGCCAGCAGTTTAGGGCAGGGGGCAGGAGGCTACACCTTC.

The V and J genes are TRBV28 and TRBJ1-5; 8 bases map to TRBD1. The CDR3 length is 13 residues. Germline V gene data show CDR1 as MDHEN and CDR2 as SYDVKM. J was trimmed by 7 bases and V by 7 bases; bases with no gene match: 6. CDR3 sequence reads: CASTQGAFQPQHF. The CDR3 DNA is TGTGCCAGCACGCAGGGGGCGTTCCAGCCCCAGCATTTT.

CDR3 DNA sequence: TGTGCCACCAGCAGGGACCTCACGGAGACCCAGTACTTC. This encodes CATSRDLTETQYF. The V gene is TRBV15, the J gene TRBJ2-5, with D hard to call. This CDR3 has 13 residues. Germline loops: CDR1 LNHNV, CDR2 YYDKDF (reference sequence). V shed 3 bases and J shed 5 bases, with 10 bases lying between them.

This chain joins TRBV5-4 and TRBJ2-2, with 8 bases matching TRBD1. Germline trimming cut 0 bases from V and 0 bases from J; bases unmatched to any gene: 4. The CDR3 loop spans 17 amino acids. CDR1 and CDR2 (germline): SGHNT, YYREEE (reference sequence). Here the CDR3 reads CASSLGGQGTNTGELFF. CDR3 sequence (DNA): TGTGCCAGCAGCTTGGGAGGACAGGGAACGAACACCGGGGAGCTGTTTTTT.

The CDR3 is CSAPSVGELFF. The CDR3 nucleotides read TGCAGTGCTCCCTCGGTGGGGGAGCTGTTTTTT. The chain links TRBV20-1 to TRBJ2-2; D unclear. Germline V gene lookup returns CDR1 DFQATT and CDR2 SNEGSKA (reference sequence). Trimming stripped 5 bases from V and 8 bases from J, with 9 bases between. CDR3 length: 11 amino acids.

The V and J genes are TRBV27 and TRBJ2-1, with 7 nucleotides matching TRBD2. V trimming: 5 bases; J trimming: 7 bases; junction bases outside the gene matches: 14. The CDR3 loop spans 16 amino acids. The germline CDR1 and CDR2 sequences are MNHEY and SMNVEV (reference sequence). The CDR3 sequence is CASSPLGEGTGNEQFF. CDR3 DNA sequence: TGTGCCAGCAGTCCCCTAGGGGAGGGGACGGGGAATGAGCAGTTCTTC.

The chain has TRBV7-6 and TRBJ2-5; 8 bases match TRBD2. V shed 3 bases, J shed 4 bases, and the junction held 10 bases outside the gene matches. The CDR3 consists of 16 residues. The germline V gene encodes CDR1 SGHVS and CDR2 FNYEAQ. The CDR3 loop is CASSFIRGGRGETQYF. CDR3 in DNA: TGTGCCAGCAGCTTTATCCGGGGGGGCCGGGGAGAGACCCAGTACTTC.